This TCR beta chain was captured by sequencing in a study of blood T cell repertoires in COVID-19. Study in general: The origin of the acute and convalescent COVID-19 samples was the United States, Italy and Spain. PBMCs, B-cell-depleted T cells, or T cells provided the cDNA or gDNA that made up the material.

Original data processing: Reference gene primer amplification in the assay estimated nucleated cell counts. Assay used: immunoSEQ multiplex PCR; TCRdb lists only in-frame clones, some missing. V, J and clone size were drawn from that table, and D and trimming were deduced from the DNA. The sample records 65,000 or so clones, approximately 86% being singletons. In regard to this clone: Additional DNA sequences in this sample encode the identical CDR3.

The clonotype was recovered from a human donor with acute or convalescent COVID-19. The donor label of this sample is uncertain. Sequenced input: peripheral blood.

The CDR3, as DNA: TGTGCCAGCAGCAAAGCGCGAACGCGGGTCTACTATGGCTACACCTTC. Residues: CASSKARTRVYYGYTF. This chain uses TRBV21-1 with TRBJ1-2. TRBV21-1 is annotated as a pseudogene. The CDR3 has 16 residues.